This T cell receptor (beta chain) was profiled in a study of T-cell reconstitution after alpha-beta-depleted transplantation in children. This clonotype showed up just a few times. V lost 0 bases and J 0 bases, leaving 11 bases between the germline ends. The CDR3 has 16 amino acids. Germline assignment: CDR1 SGHRS and CDR2 YFSETQ. Unique molecular identifiers were used in preparing the TCRbeta library. TCRdb called the PCR reads again in MiXCR, with one record for every CDR3 protein. The top ten clones hold about 15% of a sample with fewer than 550,000 distinct CDR3 sequences, approximately 10% of them seen once.

The sequences come from PBMCs, mostly from graft donor cells, collected 180 days after TCRalphabeta/CD19-depleted stem cell transplant. This chain joins TRBV5-1 and TRBJ2-3; D not resolved. The receptor was derived from a female patient aged 2-9 years who had a stem cell transplant for aplastic anemia, so the T cells may come from the graft donor. CDR3 bases: TGCGCCAGCAGCTTGGCAAGCGCCCCTAGCACAGATACGCAGTATTTT. Its translation: CASSLASAPSTDTQYF. Looking up the rest from reference TRBV5-1 and TRBJ2-3 gives the full variable domain: KAGVTQTPRYLIKTRGQQVTLSCSPISGHRSVSWYQQTPGQGLQFLFEYFSETQRNKGNFPGRFSGRQFSNSRSEMNVSTLELGDSALYLCASSLASAPSTDTQYFGPGTRLTVL.